One T cell receptor (beta chain) is described in this entry. The antigen remains undetermined. The sample belongs to a study of cytomegalovirus exposure and HLA in healthy donors. The PCR was carried out with 60 Vbeta primers and 13 Jbeta primers. The data were produced by immunoSEQ multiplex PCR, yet TCRdb's version contains in-frame clones alone and is incomplete. This table holds around 150,000 clones, roughly nine tenths found once. The V gene's germline CDR1 is PRHDT and CDR2 FYEKMQ (reference sequence). The CDR3 has 14 residues. V was pared by 5 bases and J by 2 bases, with 5 bases of the junction left unmatched. Study outcomes and limitations: The later analysis indicated that the majority of CMV-associated TCR beta chains appeared HLA-restricted. Several top significant clusters appeared, in a later analysis, to be linked to common viral pathogens. Presence/absence analyses assumed roughly uniform sequencing depth across donors. The study carried out a later analysis of TCR beta sequences. It associated some 17,000 of them with specific HLA alleles at a false discovery rate of 0.05.

Sequencing was performed on PBMCs. The V and J genes are TRBV13 and TRBJ2-7, with 8 bases fitting TRBD1. This TCR came from a woman aged 30 to 39 in good health and CMV-seronegative. The CDR3 here is CASSVDRVAYEQYF. DNA for the CDR3: TGTGCCAGCAGCGTGGACAGGGTGGCCTACGAGCAGTACTTC. The entire variable domain, with the rest obtained from reference TRBV13 and TRBJ2-7, is as follows: AAGVIQSPRHLIKEKRETATLKCYPIPRHDTVYWYQQGPGQDPQFLISFYEKMQSDKGSIPDRFSAQQFSDYHSELNMSSLELGDSALYFCASSVDRVAYEQYFGPGTRLTVT.